What follows are 23 T cell receptor beta chains derived from one specimen sequenced in a study of Graves' ophthalmopathy and Graves' hyperthyroidism (dated by TCRdb to the late 2010s). TCRdb names Illumina HiSeq 2000 as the instrument used. For repertoire sequencing, the TCR beta CDR3 regions were amplified from RNA transcripts. The first round was an RT-PCR using HTBI primers with the Qiagen OneStep RT-PCR kit, and this first round was followed by a second-round multiplex PCR, then size selection and purification. Starting from the raw public reads, TCRdb applied fastp trimming at Q25, assembled clones with MiXCR and retained in-frame beta chains. Each entry merges the rows of one CDR3 protein and shows their most common DNA and genes. The sample data list hundreds of thousands of distinct CDR3 sequences, and about a fifth of these were observed just once. Roughly 44% of the sample comes from the top ten.

The sample consisted of peripheral blood. The source of these receptors is a woman aged 45-65 years with Graves' ophthalmopathy. Donor details come from another sample of the same person, matched by shared clones.

There are many counts of this clonotype. This chain links TRBV6-4 with TRBJ2-2; D unclear. Germline V gene sequence: CDR1 MRHNA, CDR2 SNTAGT. The CDR3 runs 16 residues. V lost 2 bases to trimming and J lost 6 bases, with 16 bases between them. DNA for the CDR3: TGTGCCAGCAGTGACCCCTCCGGCCAGGACCCCGGGGAGCTGTTTTTT. Encoded protein: CASSDPSGQDPGELFF.

This clonotype has a count of ten or more. V gene TRBV3-1 combines with J gene TRBJ2-5; D is possibly TRBD1 or TRBD2 (5 bases each). This CDR3 has 15 residues. Germline assignment: CDR1 LGHDT and CDR2 YNNKEL (reference sequence). The ends were cut back, 0 bases at V and 1 base at J, with 9 bases in the middle. DNA for the CDR3: TGTGCCAGCAGCCAAGATGCCGGGACCCAAGAGACCCAGTACTTC. Protein sequence: CASSQDAGTQETQYF.

This chain uses TRBV6-2 or TRBV6-3 with TRBJ2-7; 7 bases are shared with TRBD1. Germline V gene lookup returns CDR1 MNHEY and CDR2 SVGEGT. This CDR3 comprises 15 residues. Trimming at V came to 6 bases and at J to 2 bases, leaving 10 bases not matched to a gene. This chain's CDR3 is CASSSLGDSTYEQYF. For the CDR3, the DNA is TGTGCCAGCAGCTCCTTGGGGGACAGCACCTACGAGCAGTACTTC.

In this sample, this clonotype turned up many times. CDR3 amino acids: CASSQVPGREDQPQHF. CDR3 bases: TGTGCCAGCAGCCAGGTTCCCGGGAGAGAGGATCAGCCCCAGCATTTT. The J gene is TRBJ1-5, the V gene TRBV4-2; D remains unclear. V was shortened by 3 bases and J by 5 bases, with 17 bases between the two germline ends. Germline V gene sequence: CDR1 LGHNA, CDR2 YNFKEQ. The CDR3 contains 16 residues.

This clonotype was recorded many times. V gene TRBV2 combines with J gene TRBJ1-1; TRBD1 might be the D (5 bases). With 4 bases removed from V and 0 bases from J, the gap between germline ends came to 6 bases. The CDR3 covers 13 residues. CDR1 SNHLY and CDR2 FYNNEI come from the germline V gene. DNA for the CDR3: TGTGCCAGCAGTGTGGGGCTGAACACTGAAGCTTTCTTT. It yields the protein CASSVGLNTEAFF.

The rearrangement joins TRBV2 to TRBJ1-2; 7 nucleotides match TRBD1. In germline, CDR1 is SNHLY, CDR2 FYNNEI. The CDR3 sequence is 15 residues long. Trimming took 8 bases from V and 4 from J; bases not matched to a gene: 13. CDR3 nucleotide sequence: TGTGCCAGCGCGGGGGGACAGCAGCATTCCTATGGCTACACCTTC. Amino acids: CASAGGQQHSYGYTF.

This clonotype was seen a few times. This chain uses TRBV9 with TRBJ2-5; maybe TRBD2 (5 bases). CDR3 size: 15 residues. V was pared by 1 base and J by 1 base, with 11 bases between. Germline CDR1 reads SGDLS; CDR2 reads YYNGEE. The CDR3 reads CASSVNEGSQETQYF. As DNA, the CDR3 is TGTGCCAGCAGCGTAAATGAGGGTTCCCAAGAGACCCAGTACTTC.

This clonotype showed up many times. The chain joins TRBV28 to TRBJ1-1; possibly TRBD1 for D (5 bases). The V gene lost 10 bases and the J gene lost 5 bases, with 17 bases spanning the gap. Germline CDR1 reads MDHEN; CDR2 reads SYDVKM. The CDR3 covers 13 residues. DNA of the CDR3: TGTGCCACCCGGGACGTAGGAGGGACTGAAGCTTTCTTT. It specifies CATRDVGGTEAFF.

This clonotype was detected many times. This chain connects TRBV5-1 to TRBJ1-6; TRBD1 might be the D (5 bases). Germline V CDR1 and CDR2: SGHRS, YFSETQ. Trimming shortened V by 0 bases and J by 13 bases, and 14 bases separated the two germline ends. CDR3 length: 14 amino acids. CDR3: CASSLAEGANPLHF. CDR3 nucleotides: TGCGCCAGCAGCTTGGCCGAAGGGGCCAATCCCCTCCACTTT.

A few counts support this clonotype. The rearrangement joins TRBV18 to TRBJ1-2; D gene uncertain. Trimming left V 1 base short and J 6 bases short, with 9 bases between. This CDR3 comprises 13 residues. CDR1 and CDR2 (germline): KGHSH, LQKENI. In nucleotides, the CDR3 is TGTGCCAGCTCACCACTAGTGTGGGATGGCTACACCTTC. As protein: CASSPLVWDGYTF.

This clonotype has just a few counts. A read error is possible here, since a much larger clone lies one base away. The chain employs TRBV7-2 and TRBJ2-7; D gene uncertain. Germline-derived CDR1 and CDR2 are SGHTA and FQGNSA. The CDR3 runs to 11 residues. V was pared by 2 bases and J by 5 bases, with 4 bases between. The CDR3 region has the DNA TGTACCAGCAGCTTAAGGGACGAGCAGTACTTC. Translating it yields CTSSLRDEQYF. Based on the CDR3 plus reference TRBV7-2 and TRBJ2-7, the full variable domain is GAGVSQSPSNKVTEKGKDVELRCDPISGHTALYWYRQSLGQGLEFLIYFQGNSAPDKSGLPSDRFSAERTGGSVSTLTIQRTQQEDSAVYLCTSSLRDEQYFGPGTRLTVT.

The genes are TRBV9 and TRBJ1-2; possible D gene TRBD1, 5 bases. This CDR3 is built from 18 residues. The V and J ends lost 1 base and 0 bases respectively, with 19 bases between them. Germline V gives CDR1 SGDLS, CDR2 YYNGEE. The CDR3 sequence: CASSVYLPRGRSNYGYTF. CDR3 bases: TGTGCCAGCAGCGTATACCTTCCAAGGGGCCGTTCTAACTATGGCTACACCTTC.

The genes are TRBV6-1 and TRBJ1-3; D is possibly TRBD1 (5 bases). Deletions cut 8 bases from V and 2 bases from J, with 10 bases between. Germline V gene sequence: CDR1 MNHNS, CDR2 SASEGT. The length of the CDR3 is 13 residues. The CDR3 here is CASWLGAGNTIYF. CDR3 bases: TGTGCCAGCTGGTTGGGGGCTGGAAACACCATATATTTT.

This clonotype was found many times. The chain recombines TRBV27 with TRBJ2-7, with 7 bases aligning to TRBD1. The CDR3 has 14 residues. After removal of 4 bases from V and 2 bases from J, the junction contained 5 bases not matched to a gene. The V gene's germline CDR1 is MNHEY and CDR2 SMNVEV (reference sequence). CDR3 DNA sequence: TGTGCCAGCAGTTCACAGGGGACCCCCTACGAGCAGTACTTC. Protein sequence: CASSSQGTPYEQYF.

This clonotype has at least ten counts. The chain links TRBV7-8 to TRBJ2-5, with 9 bases lining up with TRBD1. The ends lost 0 bases at V and 0 bases at J; junction bases unmatched: 11. The CDR3 consists of 19 residues. CDR1 is SGHVS and CDR2 is FQNEAQ in the germline V gene. The DNA for the CDR3 is TGTGCCAGCAGCTTAGCGCCCAGGACAGGGGTTAAGTACCAAGAGACCCAGTACTTC. Its translation is CASSLAPRTGVKYQETQYF.

V and J are TRBV19 and TRBJ1-1; D not resolved. Trimming removed 2 bases at V and 7 bases at J, with 11 bases between. The CDR3 length is 13 residues. CDR1 is LNHDA and CDR2 is SQIVND in the germline V gene (reference sequence). This chain's CDR3 is CASSIMRNGEAFF. CDR3 DNA: TGTGCCAGTAGTATAATGAGGAACGGTGAAGCTTTCTTT.

This clonotype was observed at least ten times. The rearrangement links TRBV5-1 to TRBJ1-1, with D maybe TRBD1 (5 bases). Germline V CDR1 and CDR2: SGHRS, YFSETQ. The V end lost 2 bases, the J end lost 0 bases, and 11 bases lay between the germline ends. This CDR3 has 15 residues. The CDR3 sequence is CASSLSGGMNTEAFF. CDR3 DNA: TGCGCCAGCAGCTTAAGTGGGGGAATGAACACTGAAGCTTTCTTT.

In its sample, this clonotype was seen a few times. This chain joins TRBV7-9 and TRBJ2-5; tentatively, D is TRBD1 (6 bases). The length of the CDR3 is 12 residues. V lost 7 bases to trimming and J lost 3 bases, with 9 bases between them. Germline loops: CDR1 SEHNR, CDR2 FQNEAQ (reference sequence). CDR3 in amino acids: CASNAGEETQYF. Here the CDR3 DNA reads TGTGCCAGCAACGCAGGGGAAGAGACCCAGTACTTC.

This clonotype has ten or more counts. The chain carries TRBV27 and TRBJ2-6; TRBD2 is a possible D gene (6 bases). CDR3 length equals 17 residues. The germline gives CDR1 MNHEY, CDR2 SMNVEV (reference sequence). The V and J ends lost 7 bases and 2 bases respectively, with 18 bases between them. The CDR3 nucleotides are TGTGCCAGCACTCCGCTTCGGGGGTCACCTGGGGCCAACGTCCTGACTTTC. The encoded protein is CASTPLRGSPGANVLTF. Supplemented by reference TRBV27 and TRBJ2-6, the full variable domain reads EAQVTQNPRYLITVTGKKLTVTCSQNMNHEYMSWYRQDPGLGLRQIYYSMNVEVTDKGDVPEGYKVSRKEKRNFPLILESPSPNQTSLYFCASTPLRGSPGANVLTFGAGSRLTVL.

This clonotype was picked up a small number of times. J is TRBJ2-7 and V is TRBV11-2; D is unclear. Germline V gives CDR1 SGHAT, CDR2 FQNNGV. Trimming cost V 1 base and J 6 bases, with 7 bases left between them. There are 12 residues in the CDR3. The CDR3 loop is CASSLAWGEQYF. The CDR3 nucleotides are TGTGCCAGCAGCTTAGCTTGGGGCGAGCAGTACTTC. Variable domain in full (rest from reference TRBV11-2 and TRBJ2-7): EAGVAQSPRYKIIEKRQSVAFWCNPISGHATLYWYQQILGQGPKLLIQFQNNGVVDDSQLPKDRFSAERLKGVDSTLKIQPAKLEDSAVYLCASSLAWGEQYFGPGTRLTVT.

This clonotype was recorded many times. The gene calls are TRBV5-1 and TRBJ1-6; the D gene is possibly TRBD1 (6 bases). From germline, CDR1 is SGHRS and CDR2 YFSETQ. V was shortened by 4 bases and J by 5 bases, with 13 bases between the two germline ends. This CDR3 is 15 amino acids long. Here the CDR3 DNA reads TGCGCCAGCAGCCAAATCCAGGGGAATAATTCACCCCTCCACTTT. It encodes CASSQIQGNNSPLHF.

Ten or more counts support this clonotype. This chain links TRBV7-9 with TRBJ2-5; D is ambiguous. Deletions cut 1 base from V and 2 bases from J, with 14 bases between. The germline V gene encodes CDR1 SEHNR and CDR2 FQNEAQ (reference sequence). This CDR3 contains 16 residues. The CDR3 DNA is TGTGCCAGCAGCTTAGGGCAGGCTCTCGGACAAGAGACCCAGTACTTC. This encodes CASSLGQALGQETQYF.

CDR3 residues: CSARDKRLAGETGELFF. DNA of the CDR3: TGCAGTGCTAGAGATAAGAGACTAGCGGGAGAAACCGGGGAGCTGTTTTTT. The chain links TRBV20-1 to TRBJ2-2; 12 positions agree with TRBD2. This CDR3 has 17 amino acids. Germline loops: CDR1 DFQATT, CDR2 SNEGSKA (reference sequence). The V and J ends lost 0 bases and 5 bases, in that order; junction bases with no gene match: 7.